The 2 T cell receptor beta chains below were found in one sample sequenced in a study of T cell responses to AZD1222 COVID-19 vaccine. Profiling relied on immunoSEQ multiplex PCR, and the TCRdb table lists in-frame clones only, not all of them. Altogether roughly 150,000 clones are present, around 90% being singletons, with the ten largest covering 1.6%. This specimen was peripheral blood, taken on day 0 of AZD1222 vaccination. The receptors were sampled from an adult in good health.

The chain joins TRBV19 to TRBJ2-5, with D hard to call. The CDR3 has 14 residues. The germline V gene encodes CDR1 LNHDA and CDR2 SQIVND (reference sequence). V was trimmed by 5 bases and J by 2 bases, leaving 12 bases between them. The CDR3 loop reads CASSSLGLQETQYF. In nucleotides, the CDR3 is TGTGCCAGTAGTTCCCTGGGGTTACAAGAGACCCAGTACTTC.

This clone was seen a single time. In DNA, the CDR3 is TGTGCCAGCAGTGAATCGTCTAACACTGAAGCTTTCTTT. Residues: CASSESSNTEAFF. The gene calls are TRBV25-1 and TRBJ1-1; D remains ambiguous. Germline CDR1 reads MGHDK; CDR2 reads SYGVNS. Trimming left V 1 base short and J 2 bases short, with 5 bases between. The length of the CDR3 is 13 residues.